Listed here are 9 T cell receptor beta chains from one sample, sequenced in a study of T-cell reconstitution after alpha-beta-depleted transplantation in children. For TCRbeta, the library was prepared with unique molecular identifiers. TCRdb itself ran the PCR reads through MiXCR, one entry per CDR3 protein. Seen here are about 370,000 distinct CDR3 sequences, approximately 20% observed once, and the top ten hold less than 4.5%. Sample: PBMCs from the stem cell graft donor, taken from the stem cell graft. These receptors were collected from a human donor who donated a stem cell graft to a child with acute myeloid leukemia.

This clonotype was counted at least ten times. This chain links TRBV10-3 with TRBJ1-2; TRBD1 aligns across 7 bases. This CDR3 has 13 amino acids. Germline CDR1 ENHRY, CDR2 SYGVKD. The ends lost 9 bases at V and 4 bases at J; junction bases unmatched: 8. CDR3: CAIGTASGYGYTF. The CDR3 bases are TGTGCCATTGGGACAGCTTCGGGCTATGGCTACACCTTC.

This clonotype came up many times. The chain links TRBV3-1 to TRBJ2-1; D is ambiguous. The CDR3 has 13 residues. V lost 0 bases and J 6 bases, leaving 6 bases between the germline ends. The V gene's germline CDR1 is LGHDT and CDR2 YNNKEL (reference sequence). CDR3 coding DNA: TGTGCCAGCAGCCAAGAGAGACCCAATGAGCAGTTCTTC. It yields the protein CASSQERPNEQFF.

This sequence joins TRBV11-2 and TRBJ2-1; D is perhaps TRBD2 (6 bases). Germline CDR1 SGHAT, CDR2 FQNNGV. The CDR3 runs 15 residues. Deletions cut 4 bases from V and 3 bases from J, with 13 bases between. The CDR3 DNA follows: TGTGCCAGCAGCTCGACACTGGAGGGCTACAATGAGCAGTTCTTC. Its protein is CASSSTLEGYNEQFF.

This clonotype has only a few counts. This rearrangement joins TRBV5-6 to TRBJ1-3; D remains ambiguous. This CDR3 region has 15 residues. Trimming stripped 4 bases from V and 0 bases from J, with 11 bases between. Germline V gives CDR1 SGHDT, CDR2 YYEEEE. The CDR3 protein is CASSPGPDSGNTIYF. CDR3 nucleotide sequence: TGTGCCAGCAGCCCTGGGCCGGACTCTGGAAACACCATATATTTT.

The chain employs TRBV5-4 and TRBJ2-7; D not certain. The germline V gene has CDR1 SGHNT and CDR2 YYREEE (reference sequence). This CDR3 comprises 13 residues. Trimming stripped 4 bases from V and 5 bases from J, with 13 bases between. The CDR3 reads CASSKPDIHEQYF. Here the CDR3 DNA reads TGTGCCAGCAGCAAGCCAGACATTCACGAGCAGTACTTC.

This rearrangement joins TRBV29-1 to TRBJ2-2, with D possibly being TRBD2 (6 bases). The V gene lost 4 bases and the J gene lost 4 bases, with 13 bases spanning the gap. Germline lookup yields CDR1 SQVTM and CDR2 ANQGSEA. The CDR3 length is 14 residues. CDR3: CSVVLAEVTGELFF. The DNA for the CDR3 is TGCAGCGTTGTGTTAGCGGAAGTCACCGGGGAGCTGTTTTTT.

This clonotype was picked up many times. The chain carries TRBV29-1 and TRBJ1-2; D not certain. Looked up from germline, CDR1 is SQVTM and CDR2 is ANQGSEA. V lost 3 bases, J lost 4 bases, and 9 bases lay in between. This CDR3 region has 12 residues. The CDR3 DNA is TGCAGCGTTGACGGGGAACCCTATGGCTACACCTTC. Translating gives CSVDGEPYGYTF.

This clonotype was observed many times. The chain links TRBV20-1 to TRBJ2-1; a weak D match, TRBD1 (6 bases). This CDR3 is 16 amino acids long. V lost 0 bases to trimming and J lost 0 bases, with 12 bases between them. Germline CDR1 DFQATT, CDR2 SNEGSKA (reference sequence). The chain's CDR3 is CSARDSGASSYNEQFF. As DNA, the CDR3 is TGCAGTGCTAGAGATTCAGGGGCAAGCTCCTACAATGAGCAGTTCTTC.

This clonotype has a count of ten or more. The chain carries TRBV24-1 and TRBJ2-7, with D possibly TRBD1 on 5 matching bases. Trimming removed 5 bases at V and 5 bases at J, with 15 bases between. The CDR3 has 14 amino acids. From germline, CDR1 is KGHDR and CDR2 SFDVKD. CDR3 bases: TGTGCCACCAGTGCCGCCTCGACAGAACACGAGCAGTACTTC. It encodes CATSAASTEHEQYF.